This T cell receptor (beta chain) was documented in a study of cytomegalovirus exposure and HLA in healthy donors. Notes on the study in general: CMV antigen specificity of three CMV-associated chains was confirmed in vitro. Available immune exposure information covered CMV serostatus only. Some highly shared sequence variants likely arose as a pipeline artifact.

Points on this clone: Its matching antigen is unknown.

Vbeta (60) and Jbeta (13) primers were used in the PCR. The protocol was immunoSEQ multiplex PCR, while the TCRdb copy is restricted to in-frame clones and leaves out a portion. The sample holds approximately 110,000 clones. Donors in the study were healthy people who gave bone marrow. The CDR3 has 12 amino acids. The ends were cut back, 4 bases at V and 0 bases at J, with 3 bases in the middle. In germline, CDR1 is SGDLS, CDR2 YYNGEE. This receptor was identified in a middle-aged man in good health and CMV-seronegative. Sequencing was carried out using PBMCs. V and J are TRBV9 and TRBJ2-3; D not resolved. The CDR3, as DNA: TGTGCCAGCAGCCTAAGCACAGATACGCAGTATTTT. Translating gives CASSLSTDTQYF. Full variable domain (missing parts from reference TRBV9 and TRBJ2-3): DSGVTQTPKHLITATGQRVTLRCSPRSGDLSVYWYQQSLDQGLQFLIQYYNGEERAKGNILERFSAQQFPDLHSELNLSSLELGDSALYFCASSLSTDTQYFGPGTRLTVL.